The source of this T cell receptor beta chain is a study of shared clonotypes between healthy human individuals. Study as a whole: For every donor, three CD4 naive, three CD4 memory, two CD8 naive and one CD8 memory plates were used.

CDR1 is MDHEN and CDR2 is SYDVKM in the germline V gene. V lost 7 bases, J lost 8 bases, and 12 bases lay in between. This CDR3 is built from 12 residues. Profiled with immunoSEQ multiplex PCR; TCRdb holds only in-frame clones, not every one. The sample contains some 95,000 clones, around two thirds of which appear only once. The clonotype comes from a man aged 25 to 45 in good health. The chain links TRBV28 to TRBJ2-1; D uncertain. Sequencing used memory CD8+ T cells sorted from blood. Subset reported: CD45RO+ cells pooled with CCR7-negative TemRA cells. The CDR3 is CASKRGIDEQFF. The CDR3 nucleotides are TGTGCCAGCAAAAGAGGCATCGATGAGCAGTTCTTC.